This T cell receptor beta chain was sequenced in a study of beta chain features in type 1 diabetes. Sequencing targeted expressed TCRB transcripts, as all isolated RNA had been reverse transcribed. TCRdb keeps only in-frame clones here, not all; method: immunoSEQ multiplex PCR. Of about 640,000 clones listed, around 12% are singletons. This clone showed up just a few times. Its antigen remains unidentified. Trimming stripped 1 base from V and 2 bases from J, with 6 bases between. Germline lookup yields CDR1 SGHTA and CDR2 FQGNSA. The CDR3 length is 13 residues. Overall study findings and caveats: Across all four CD4+ subsets, people with type 1 diabetes showed modestly shorter TCRB CDR3s. Comparison showed that naive, central memory and Treg TCRB repertoires appeared more similar among patients than among healthy donors.

One heparinised blood draw averaging roughly 100 mL was given by each donor. Based on CD45RO/CCR7/CD25/CD127/CD95/CD27, CD4+ regulatory, stem cell-like memory, naive and central memory cells were sorted. The chain combines TRBV7-2 with TRBJ2-7; no clear D. The specimen was naive CD4+ T cells from blood. This sequence originates from a man aged 30 to 39 with type 1 diabetes. The CDR3 protein is CASSLEWPYEQYF. The CDR3 DNA reads TGTGCCAGCAGCTTAGAGTGGCCCTACGAGCAGTACTTC. Filled out from reference TRBV7-2 and TRBJ2-7, the complete variable domain reads GAGVSQSPSNKVTEKGKDVELRCDPISGHTALYWYRQSLGQGLEFLIYFQGNSAPDKSGLPSDRFSAERTGGSVSTLTIQRTQQEDSAVYLCASSLEWPYEQYFGPGTRLTVT.